This T cell receptor beta chain is drawn from a study of prognosis after radiotherapy for stage I lung cancer. The overall study: Whereas around 12 patients had adenocarcinoma, squamous cell carcinoma was the tumor in several.

From genomic DNA, two-round multiplex PCR was used to amplify TCR beta CDR3. Primers specific to each TRBV and TRBJ gene drove first-round PCR. TCRdb analysed the multiplex PCR reads with MiXCR anew, one entry per CDR3 protein. The sample has 20,000 to 30,000 distinct CDR3 sequences, roughly two fifths seen once; the top ten hold roughly 21%. This clonotype was observed many times. Peripheral blood was collected in volumes of 6 to 7.5 milliliters at each of two time points. This sequence originates from a donor aged 50 or older with non-small cell lung cancer. The starting material was PBMCs, obtained before or after stereotactic body radiation therapy (not recorded which).

CDR3 nucleotides: TGTGCCAGCAGCCCATCAACAGGGGAGGTCTATGGCTACACCTTC. Protein product: CASSPSTGEVYGYTF. This rearrangement joins TRBV9 to TRBJ1-2; TRBD1 matches 7 bases. Looked up from germline, CDR1 is SGDLS and CDR2 is YYNGEE. The CDR3 has 15 residues. The trim removed 4 bases at V and 4 bases at J, leaving 10 bases unmatched. Looking up the rest from reference TRBV9 and TRBJ1-2 gives the full variable domain: DSGVTQTPKHLITATGQRVTLRCSPRSGDLSVYWYQQSLDQGLQFLIQYYNGEERAKGNILERFSAQQFPDLHSELNLSSLELGDSALYFCASSPSTGEVYGYTFGSGTRLTVV.